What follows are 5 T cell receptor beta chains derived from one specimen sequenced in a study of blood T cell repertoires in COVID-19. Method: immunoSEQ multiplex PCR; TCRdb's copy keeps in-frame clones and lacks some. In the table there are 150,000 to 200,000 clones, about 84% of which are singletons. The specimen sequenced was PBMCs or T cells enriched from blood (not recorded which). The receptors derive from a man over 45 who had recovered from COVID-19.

The CDR3 DNA follows: TGTGCCAGTAGTATACGGTTCCAGGGATCATCTGGAAACACCATATATTTT. It translates to CASSIRFQGSSGNTIYF. The gene calls are TRBV19 and TRBJ1-3; D possibly corresponds to TRBD1 (5 bases). Deletions cut 2 bases from V and 1 base from J, with 15 bases between. This CDR3 comprises 17 residues. CDR1 LNHDA and CDR2 SQIVND come from the germline V gene (reference sequence).

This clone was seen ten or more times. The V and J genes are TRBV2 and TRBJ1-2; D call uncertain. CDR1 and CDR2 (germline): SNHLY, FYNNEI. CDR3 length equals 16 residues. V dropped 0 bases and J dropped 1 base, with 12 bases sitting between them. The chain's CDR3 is CASSEAERLGNYGYTF. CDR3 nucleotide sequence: TGTGCCAGCAGTGAAGCGGAGAGGTTAGGTAACTATGGCTACACCTTC.

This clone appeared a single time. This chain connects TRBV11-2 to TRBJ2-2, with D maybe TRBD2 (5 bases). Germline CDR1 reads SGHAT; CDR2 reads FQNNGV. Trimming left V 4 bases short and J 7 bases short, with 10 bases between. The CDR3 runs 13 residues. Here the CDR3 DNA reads TGTGCCAGCAGCTCCCGGGGTGGCGGGGAGCTGTTTTTT. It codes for CASSSRGGGELFF.

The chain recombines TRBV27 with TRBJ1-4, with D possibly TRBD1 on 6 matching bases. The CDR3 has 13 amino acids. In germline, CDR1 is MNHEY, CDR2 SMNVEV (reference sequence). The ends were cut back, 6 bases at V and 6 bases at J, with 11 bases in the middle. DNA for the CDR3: TGTGCCAGCAGCAGGGGTCCGGATGAAAAACTGTTTTTT. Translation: CASSRGPDEKLFF.

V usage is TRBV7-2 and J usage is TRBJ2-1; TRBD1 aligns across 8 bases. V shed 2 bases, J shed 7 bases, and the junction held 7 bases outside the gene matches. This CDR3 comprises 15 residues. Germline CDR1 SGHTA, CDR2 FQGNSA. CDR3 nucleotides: TGTGCCAGCAGCTTAACATCGGACAGGGCGAATGAGCAGTTCTTC. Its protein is CASSLTSDRANEQFF. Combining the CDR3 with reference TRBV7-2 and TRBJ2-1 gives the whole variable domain GAGVSQSPSNKVTEKGKDVELRCDPISGHTALYWYRQSLGQGLEFLIYFQGNSAPDKSGLPSDRFSAERTGGSVSTLTIQRTQQEDSAVYLCASSLTSDRANEQFFGPGTRLTVL.